A selection of T cell receptor beta chains follows, all from one sample in a study of blood T cell repertoires in COVID-19. Here immunoSEQ multiplex PCR was the method, and the copy in TCRdb shows in-frame clones only, minus some. The sample lists around 280,000 clones; more than 75% were seen once. The specimen was peripheral blood. The receptor set was obtained from a woman aged 30 to 39 who had recovered from COVID-19. Both conserved end residues are part of each CDR3. Fields, in order: J gene, V gene, CDR3 protein.

TRBJ1-5 TRBV5-4 CASSLAGGDQPQHF
TRBJ1-4 TRBV11-1 CASSLTSGAEAEKLFF
TRBJ1-5 TRBV18 CASSEGGGGNQPQHF
TRBJ1-2 TRBV7-9 CASSLAGRIPPRLGYTF
TRBJ2-1 TRBV18 CASSPGREGREQFF
TRBJ2-6 TRBV7-9 CASSLSSGANVLTF
TRBJ1-3 TRBV18 CASSAQENTIYF
TRBJ2-1 TRBV28 CASSSLLKRLVPTIRHEQFF
TRBJ1-1 TRBV2 CASCGDRERAFF
TRBJ2-7 TRBV10-3 CAIRREGGEQYF
TRBJ2-7 TRBV9 CASSVVHRVSYEQYF
TRBJ2-3 TRBV5-1 CASSLAGGTDTQYF
TRBJ1-4 TRBV4-1 CASSRTGINEKLFF
TRBJ2-2 TRBV10-3 CAISDPDAGSWYTGELFF
TRBJ2-2 TRBV3-1/TRBV3-2 CASSKRGQYTGELFF
TRBJ2-3 TRBV27 CASSFGDSRYTDTQYF
TRBJ2-7 TRBV6-6 CASRSTSTAYEQYF
TRBJ2-7 TRBV5-4 CASSSDSYEQYF
TRBJ1-6 TRBV6-6 CASSLTGDGSPLHF
TRBJ2-7 TRBV6-6 CASSYSAAGSEQYF
TRBJ1-5 TRBV20-1 CSAQGNQPQHF
TRBJ2-5 TRBV7-3 CASSLAGGETQYF
TRBJ2-7 TRBV7-8 CASSLVLTGWEHEQYF